Here is one T cell receptor (beta chain) with its context. Profiling relied on immunoSEQ multiplex PCR, and the TCRdb table lists in-frame clones only, not all of them. The sample shows some 16,000 clones, about 88% of them seen only once. This entry is derived from a study of blood T cell repertoires in COVID-19. As for the study in general: Collection of acute and convalescent COVID-19 samples took place in the United States, Italy and Spain. From T cells, B-cell-depleted T cells, or PBMCs came the material, which was cDNA or gDNA.

The CDR3 runs 12 residues. Trimming shortened V by 6 bases and J by 7 bases, and 12 bases separated the two germline ends. In germline, CDR1 is SNHLY, CDR2 FYNNEI. The clonotype originates from a man older than 75 with acute or convalescent COVID-19. Sequenced material: peripheral blood. V and J are TRBV2 and TRBJ1-2; D might be TRBD1 (6 bases). The CDR3 here is CASRQGLFGYTF. The DNA of the CDR3 is TGTGCCAGCAGACAGGGCCTGTTTGGCTACACCTTC.